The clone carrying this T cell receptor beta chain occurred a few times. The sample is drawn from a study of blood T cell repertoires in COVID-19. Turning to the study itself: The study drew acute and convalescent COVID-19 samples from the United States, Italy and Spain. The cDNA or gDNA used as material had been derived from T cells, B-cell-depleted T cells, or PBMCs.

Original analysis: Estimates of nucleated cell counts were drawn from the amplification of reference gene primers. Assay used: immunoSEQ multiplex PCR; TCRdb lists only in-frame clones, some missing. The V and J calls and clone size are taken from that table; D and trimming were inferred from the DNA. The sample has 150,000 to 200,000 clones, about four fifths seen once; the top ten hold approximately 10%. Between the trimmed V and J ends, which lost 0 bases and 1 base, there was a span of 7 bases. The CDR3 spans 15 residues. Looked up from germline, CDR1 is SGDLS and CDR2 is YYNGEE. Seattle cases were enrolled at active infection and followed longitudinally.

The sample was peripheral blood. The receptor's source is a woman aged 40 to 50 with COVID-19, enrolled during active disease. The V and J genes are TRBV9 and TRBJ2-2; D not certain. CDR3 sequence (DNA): TGTGCCAGCAGCGTAGGTAGACTGAACACCGGGGAGCTGTTTTTT. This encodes CASSVGRLNTGELFF.